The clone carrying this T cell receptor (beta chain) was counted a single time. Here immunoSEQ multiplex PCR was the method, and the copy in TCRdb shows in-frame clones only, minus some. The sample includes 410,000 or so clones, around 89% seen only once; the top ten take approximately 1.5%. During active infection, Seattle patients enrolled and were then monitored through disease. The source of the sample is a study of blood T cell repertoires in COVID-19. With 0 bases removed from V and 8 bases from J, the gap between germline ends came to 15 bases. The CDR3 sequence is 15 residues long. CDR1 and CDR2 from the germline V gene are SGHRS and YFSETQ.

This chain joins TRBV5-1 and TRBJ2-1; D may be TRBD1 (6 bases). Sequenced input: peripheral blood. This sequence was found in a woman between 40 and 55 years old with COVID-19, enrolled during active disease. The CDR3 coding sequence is TGCGCCAGCAGCTTGGATCCAGGGGCGCCGGATGAGCAGTTCTTC. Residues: CASSLDPGAPDEQFF.